Shown below are 28 T cell receptor beta chains from a single sample sequenced in a study of technical replicates of blood from several donors. Data came from immunoSEQ multiplex PCR; TCRdb stores just in-frame clones and leaves some out. This sample has approximately 84,000 clones, with 95% to 98% found just once. Material for sequencing was T cells isolated from PBMCs. The receptor source for this set is a human donor in good health.

The chain combines TRBV5-4 with TRBJ1-4, with 8 bases lining up with TRBD1. There are 14 residues in the CDR3. J lost 7 bases, V lost 0 bases, and 2 bases had no gene match. Germline V gene sequence: CDR1 SGHNT, CDR2 YYREEE (reference sequence). The CDR3 nucleotides are TGTGCCAGCAGCTTGGACAGGGGGAGTGAAAAACTGTTTTTT. It encodes CASSLDRGSEKLFF. Looking up the rest from reference TRBV5-4 and TRBJ1-4 gives the full variable domain: ETGVTQSPTHLIKTRGQQVTLRCSSQSGHNTVSWYQQALGQGPQFIFQYYREEENGRGNFPPRFSGLQFPNYSSELNVNALELDDSALYLCASSLDRGSEKLFFGSGTQLSVL.

The V gene is TRBV5-6, the J gene TRBJ2-1; 11 positions agree with TRBD2. The CDR3 has 19 amino acids. The J segment lost 6 bases and the V segment lost 5 bases, leaving 19 bases of the junction unmatched. The germline CDR1 and CDR2 sequences are SGHDT and YYEEEE. CDR3 sequence reads: CASRSRLAGFYLGLNEQFF. As DNA, the CDR3 is TGTGCCAGCAGGTCCAGACTAGCGGGGTTTTATCTGGGACTCAATGAGCAGTTCTTC.

This chain links TRBV14 with TRBJ1-1, with D perhaps matching TRBD1 (6 bases). V dropped 4 bases and J dropped 4 bases, with 19 bases sitting between them. Germline V gene lookup returns CDR1 SGHDN and CDR2 FVKESK. This CDR3 has 16 amino acids. This CDR3 is CASSPRQGWLGTEAFF. CDR3 DNA: TGTGCCAGCAGCCCCCGGCAGGGGTGGTTGGGCACTGAAGCTTTCTTT. Full variable domain (rest looked up from reference TRBV14 and TRBJ1-1): EAGVTQFPSHSVIEKGQTVTLRCDPISGHDNLYWYRRVMGKEIKFLLHFVKESKQDESGMPNNRFLAERTGGTYSTLKVQPAELEDSGVYFCASSPRQGWLGTEAFFGQGTRLTVV.

The chain uses TRBV23-1 and TRBJ2-3; 8 bases are shared with TRBD2. TRBV23-1 is flagged as an ORF with uncertain function. The V gene end was trimmed by 2 bases and the J gene end by 4 bases; junction bases not matched to a gene: 2. The CDR3 length is 14 residues. This CDR3 reads CASSQAGGPDTQYF. Written as DNA, the CDR3 is TGCGCCAGCAGTCAAGCGGGAGGCCCAGATACGCAGTATTTT.

Turning to this clone: Germline is not matched at one junction end, which may reflect a read error. The gene calls are TRBV7-9 and TRBJ2-7, with a tentative D call TRBD2 (6 bases). This CDR3 spans 12 amino acids. Germline values: CDR1 SEHNR, CDR2 FQNEAQ (reference sequence). In DNA form, the CDR3 reads TGTGCCAGCAGCCAGCTGGACGGAGGGAGAACCTTC. Amino acid sequence: CASSQLDGGRTF. Combining the CDR3 with reference TRBV7-9 and TRBJ2-7 gives the whole variable domain DTGVSQNPRHKITKRGQNVTFRCDPISEHNRLYWYRQTLGQGPEFLTYFQNEAQLEKSRLLSDRFSAERPKGSFSTLEIQRTEQGDSAMYLCASSQLDGGRTFGPGTRLTVT.

The J gene is TRBJ1-5, the V gene TRBV4-1; maybe TRBD1 (6 bases). The length of the CDR3 is 14 residues. In germline, CDR1 is MGHRA, CDR2 YSYEKL. V lost 3 bases and J 5 bases, leaving 11 bases between the germline ends. This CDR3 reads CASSQGHTDQPQHF. The CDR3 DNA is TGCGCCAGCAGCCAGGGACATACGGATCAGCCCCAGCATTTT.

This chain links TRBV7-6 with TRBJ2-2; D is unresolved. V gave up 5 bases and J gave up 3 bases, with 13 bases separating them. Germline V gene data show CDR1 as SGHVS and CDR2 as FNYEAQ. CDR3 size: 15 residues. CDR3 DNA: TGTGCCAGCAGCCCAAGGTTAGGAGACACCGGGGAGCTGTTTTTT. Translated, it gives CASSPRLGDTGELFF.

This clone was seen a few times. The chain uses TRBV6-5 and TRBJ1-5; D is unresolved. With 0 bases removed from V and 6 bases from J, the gap between germline ends came to 6 bases. This CDR3 is 13 amino acids long. Germline lookup yields CDR1 MNHEY and CDR2 SVGAGI. In DNA form, the CDR3 reads TGTGCCAGCAGTTACTCGCGGGGTCAGCCCCAGCATTTT. This sequence encodes CASSYSRGQPQHF.

This chain connects TRBV9 to TRBJ2-3; TRBD2 matches at 9 bases. The CDR3 runs 16 residues. From germline, CDR1 is SGDLS and CDR2 YYNGEE. V lost 0 bases and J lost 2; bases outside the gene matches: 4. The CDR3 bases are TGTGCCAGCAGCGTAGGGGCTAGCGGGGCCACAGATACGCAGTATTTT. Its protein product is CASSVGASGATDTQYF.

The rearrangement joins TRBV28 to TRBJ2-7, with D perhaps matching TRBD1 (8 bases). Germline V gives CDR1 MDHEN, CDR2 SYDVKM. The CDR3 contains 15 residues. V lost 8 bases to trimming and J lost 3 bases, with 20 bases between them. The CDR3 nucleotides are TGTGCCAGCCTACAGGGGGGGACGAGTCGCTACGAGCAGTACTTC. Protein sequence: CASLQGGTSRYEQYF.

This chain joins TRBV2 and TRBJ2-7, with 9 nucleotides matching TRBD1. The CDR3 has 14 residues. Germline CDR1 is SNHLY and CDR2 is FYNNEI. J was trimmed by 7 bases and V by 7 bases; bases with no gene match: 11. CDR3 amino acids: CASNLSGTGREQYF. CDR3 bases: TGTGCCAGCAATCTATCCGGGACAGGGAGAGAGCAGTACTTC.

This chain connects TRBV6-1 to TRBJ1-1; tentatively, D is TRBD1 (5 bases). The germline V and J ends were trimmed by 3 bases and 5 bases, with 13 bases remaining between them. The CDR3 consists of 14 residues. The germline V gene has CDR1 MNHNS and CDR2 SASEGT. The CDR3 bases are TGTGCCAGCAGTGAGCCCAGGGTGAGGACTGAAGCTTTCTTT. This gives the protein CASSEPRVRTEAFF.

The J gene is TRBJ2-7, the V gene TRBV7-6, with D perhaps TRBD1 (6 bases). Germline V CDR1 and CDR2: SGHVS, FNYEAQ. The CDR3 sequence is 13 residues long. With 5 bases removed from V and 2 bases from J, the gap between germline ends came to 10 bases. The CDR3: CASSPRQAYEQYF. Here the CDR3 DNA reads TGTGCCAGCAGCCCAAGACAGGCCTACGAGCAGTACTTC.

The V and J genes are TRBV6-5 and TRBJ2-7; 12 nucleotides align to TRBD2. CDR3 length equals 16 residues. V trimming: 0 bases; J trimming: 3 bases; junction bases outside the gene matches: 3. Germline CDR1 MNHEY, CDR2 SVGAGI. CDR3 DNA sequence: TGTGCCAGCAGTTACTCGAGACTAGCGGGAGTCTACGAGCAGTACTTC. Translated: CASSYSRLAGVYEQYF.

The chain uses TRBV9 and TRBJ1-6, with 10 nucleotides matching TRBD1. J was trimmed by 9 bases and V by 3 bases; bases with no gene match: 3. The CDR3 is 14 residues long. Germline assignment: CDR1 SGDLS and CDR2 YYNGEE. The CDR3 protein is CASSGQGASSPLHF. In nucleotides, the CDR3 is TGTGCCAGCAGCGGACAGGGGGCAAGTTCACCCCTCCACTTT.

This chain links TRBV7-2 with TRBJ2-1; D is ambiguous. Germline CDR1 reads SGHTA; CDR2 reads FQGNSA. Between the trimmed V and J ends, which lost 5 bases and 4 bases, there was a span of 6 bases. This CDR3 has 12 residues. The CDR3 DNA is TGTGCCAGCAGCCTACAGTACAATGAGCAGTTCTTC. It yields the protein CASSLQYNEQFF.

CDR3 residues: CASSLGRQFYEQYF. In DNA, the CDR3 is TGCGCCAGCAGCTTGGGTAGACAGTTCTACGAGCAGTACTTC. The chain employs TRBV5-1 and TRBJ2-7; perhaps TRBD1 as D (5 bases). Germline V CDR1 and CDR2: SGHRS, YFSETQ. The CDR3 is 14 amino acids. Trimming shortened V by 0 bases and J by 3 bases, and 10 bases separated the two germline ends.

The chain has TRBV7-8 and TRBJ2-5, with 8 bases identical to TRBD1. In germline, CDR1 is SGHVS, CDR2 FQNEAQ. V was clipped by 0 bases and J by 2 bases; unmatched bases: 2. The CDR3 has 15 residues. The CDR3: CASSLAGQAQETQYF. The CDR3 bases are TGTGCCAGCAGCTTAGCGGGACAGGCTCAAGAGACCCAGTACTTC.

V usage is TRBV13 and J usage is TRBJ1-1; D might be TRBD1 (6 bases). Trimming shortened V by 6 bases and J by 3 bases, and 14 bases separated the two germline ends. The CDR3 consists of 14 residues. CDR1 PRHDT and CDR2 FYEKMQ come from the germline V gene (reference sequence). The CDR3 region has the DNA TGTGCCAGCAGAACGACAGGAGAGGACACTGAAGCTTTCTTT. This codes for CASRTTGEDTEAFF. Complete variable domain (other parts from reference TRBV13 and TRBJ1-1): AAGVIQSPRHLIKEKRETATLKCYPIPRHDTVYWYQQGPGQDPQFLISFYEKMQSDKGSIPDRFSAQQFSDYHSELNMSSLELGDSALYFCASRTTGEDTEAFFGQGTRLTVV.

This clone has just one count. The rearrangement uses TRBV11-2 and TRBJ2-4, with no clear D. V dropped 5 bases and J dropped 5 bases, with 10 bases sitting between them. This CDR3 region has 13 residues. Germline V gene lookup returns CDR1 SGHAT and CDR2 FQNNGV. Here the CDR3 reads CASSPKPQNIQYF. CDR3 bases: TGTGCCAGCAGCCCTAAACCCCAAAACATTCAGTACTTC.

The V gene is TRBV11-3, the J gene TRBJ2-7; D remains unclear. The CDR3 contains 12 residues. Germline CDR1 reads SGHNT; CDR2 reads YENEEA. V dropped 6 bases and J dropped 3 bases, with 9 bases sitting between them. CDR3 residues: CASSFSLYEQYF. The DNA of the CDR3 is TGTGCCAGCAGTTTCAGTCTCTACGAGCAGTACTTC.

The V gene is TRBV4-1, the J gene TRBJ2-3; TRBD2 matches 8 bases. The ends lost 2 bases at V and 2 bases at J; junction bases unmatched: 12. CDR1 is MGHRA and CDR2 is YSYEKL in the germline V gene. This CDR3 contains 18 residues. The CDR3 region is CASSQNPLERGPTDTQYF. DNA of the CDR3: TGCGCCAGCAGCCAAAATCCTTTAGAGCGGGGGCCCACAGATACGCAGTATTTT.

The rearrangement links TRBV10-1 to TRBJ2-3; the D is unclear. Trimming pared 4 bases from V and 2 bases from J, leaving 13 bases between. CDR3 length equals 15 residues. Per the germline V gene, CDR1 is WNHNN and CDR2 is SYGVQD (reference sequence). DNA for the CDR3: TGCGCCAGCAGTGGGGCCGCCACGGCCACAGATACGCAGTATTTT. It specifies CASSGAATATDTQYF.

This sequence joins TRBV10-1 and TRBJ2-1; 8 nucleotides align to TRBD2. The J segment lost 4 bases and the V segment lost 3 bases, leaving 11 bases of the junction unmatched. This CDR3 comprises 17 residues. Germline V gives CDR1 WNHNN, CDR2 SYGVQD (reference sequence). The CDR3 nucleotides are TGCGCCAGCAGTGACCCGTCCGGGAGGGCCTTTTACAATGAGCAGTTCTTC. Translated: CASSDPSGRAFYNEQFF.

The J gene is TRBJ2-2, the V gene TRBV9; TRBD2 is a possible D gene (5 bases). CDR3 length: 14 amino acids. CDR1 SGDLS and CDR2 YYNGEE come from the germline V gene. V was pared by 6 bases and J by 5 bases, with 14 bases between. The CDR3 DNA is TGTGCCAGCAATCTAGGCGAGGGAACCGGGGAGCTGTTTTTT. Amino acid sequence: CASNLGEGTGELFF.

V gene TRBV6-5 combines with J gene TRBJ2-7; tentatively, D is TRBD1 (6 bases). Looked up from germline, CDR1 is MNHEY and CDR2 is SVGAGI. V was trimmed by 6 bases and J by 3 bases, leaving 15 bases between them. The CDR3 covers 14 residues. The CDR3, as DNA: TGTGCCAGCAGAACCGGGACAAAAAGCTACGAGCAGTACTTC. As protein: CASRTGTKSYEQYF.

J is TRBJ2-7 and V is TRBV6-1, with 10 bases matching TRBD2. Germline V gives CDR1 MNHNS, CDR2 SASEGT. This CDR3 is 15 amino acids long. V was pared by 8 bases and J by 0 bases, with 7 bases of the junction left unmatched. CDR3: CASHQLAGNSYEQYF. CDR3 DNA sequence: TGTGCCAGCCACCAACTAGCGGGGAACTCCTACGAGCAGTACTTC.

The genes are TRBV5-1 and TRBJ1-1, with a possible D match to TRBD1 (5 bases). V was cut by 1 base and J by 1 base, with 11 bases left in between. The CDR3 totals 15 residues. In germline, CDR1 is SGHRS, CDR2 YFSETQ. The CDR3 nucleotides read TGCGCCAGCAGCTTGATCCTGGGGCGGAACACTGAAGCTTTCTTT. The encoded protein is CASSLILGRNTEAFF.